These 13 T cell receptor beta chains were all obtained from the same sample, sequenced in a study of T cells in lung cancer brain metastases. The data were produced by immunoSEQ multiplex PCR, yet TCRdb's version contains in-frame clones alone and is incomplete. The sample consists of about 6,700 clones, roughly 89% of them appearing once. Sequenced material: tumor tissue from the primary lung tumor. The source is a man aged 50-59 years with non-small cell lung cancer.

Turning to this clone: The same CDR3 also results from other DNA sequences found in this sample. V and J are TRBV7-2 and TRBJ2-4; TRBD2 is a possible D gene (5 bases). V gave up 5 bases and J gave up 0 bases, with 8 bases separating them. The CDR3 extends over 14 amino acids. CDR1 SGHTA and CDR2 FQGNSA come from the germline V gene. CDR3 nucleotide sequence: TGTGCCAGCAGCCCGGGATTAGCCAAAAACATTCAGTACTTC. Its protein is CASSPGLAKNIQYF.

V is TRBV13 and J is TRBJ2-5; D not resolved. In germline, CDR1 is PRHDT, CDR2 FYEKMQ (reference sequence). Trimming took 1 base from V and 5 from J, leaving 8 bases between them. The CDR3 extends over 13 amino acids. The CDR3 DNA follows: TGTGCCAGCAGCTTAGCGGGTGTGGAGACCCAGTACTTC. Its translation is CASSLAGVETQYF.

This clone has only one observation. Other DNA sequences within the sample encode an identical CDR3. The rearrangement joins TRBV4-3 to TRBJ2-1; TRBD1 matches 9 bases. V was clipped by 3 bases and J by 2 bases; unmatched bases: 5. CDR1 is LGHNA, CDR2 YSLEER, per germline. The CDR3 loop spans 16 amino acids. The CDR3 DNA reads TGCGCCAGCAGCCAGACCCGGGACAGGGCCTACAATGAGCAGTTCTTC. Translated: CASSQTRDRAYNEQFF.

The chain links TRBV10-3 to TRBJ1-1; 7 nucleotides align to TRBD1. CDR3 length equals 14 residues. After removal of 1 base from V and 4 bases from J, the junction contained 3 bases not matched to a gene. Germline V gives CDR1 ENHRY, CDR2 SYGVKD. CDR3 region: CAISEYQGGTEAFF. In nucleotides, the CDR3 is TGTGCCATCAGTGAGTATCAGGGGGGCACTGAAGCTTTCTTT.

This clone was seen only once. This CDR3 is CSVVLGFGPPNSYEQYF. The CDR3 region has the DNA TGCAGCGTTGTGTTAGGGTTCGGACCGCCAAACTCCTACGAGCAGTACTTC. The chain links TRBV29-1 to TRBJ2-7, with D unresolved. Trimming stripped 4 bases from V and 0 bases from J, with 22 bases between. The length of the CDR3 is 17 residues. Per germline, CDR1 SQVTM and CDR2 ANQGSEA.

The chain uses TRBV9 and TRBJ2-1, with 8 bases lining up with TRBD2. The CDR3 spans 15 residues. Germline V gene lookup returns CDR1 SGDLS and CDR2 YYNGEE. Trimming at V came to 0 bases and at J to 9 bases, leaving 8 bases not matched to a gene. CDR3 sequence reads: CASSVGVGLVGEQFF. CDR3 DNA: TGTGCCAGCAGCGTAGGGGTGGGACTAGTTGGTGAGCAGTTCTTC.

V gene TRBV30 combines with J gene TRBJ2-1, with TRBD2 matching over 8 bases. With 4 bases clipped from V and 2 bases from J, the junction kept 4 bases outside the gene matches. Germline CDR1 reads GTSNPN; CDR2 reads SVGIG (reference sequence). The CDR3 spans 14 residues. This chain's CDR3 is CAWTRGGAYNEQFF. The CDR3 DNA follows: TGTGCCTGGACCCGGGGGGGGGCCTACAATGAGCAGTTCTTC.

The chain joins TRBV5-4 to TRBJ1-1, with D uncertain. V was shortened by 4 bases and J by 0 bases, with 13 bases between the two germline ends. The CDR3 is 15 residues long. Germline CDR1 reads SGHNT; CDR2 reads YYREEE (reference sequence). The CDR3 is CASSHNYRMNTEAFF. The CDR3 bases are TGTGCCAGCAGCCACAACTACAGAATGAACACTGAAGCTTTCTTT.

The V gene is TRBV27, the J gene TRBJ1-2; D possibly corresponds to TRBD1 (5 bases). Germline V gene data show CDR1 as MNHEY and CDR2 as SMNVEV (reference sequence). The V gene lost 3 bases and the J gene lost 7 bases, with 21 bases spanning the gap. This CDR3 has 16 residues. CDR3 sequence (DNA): TGTGCCAGCAGTTTCGTGGGGGGGAGGTCTAGAAGTGGCTACACCTTC. Its translation: CASSFVGGRSRSGYTF.

This chain links TRBV7-2 with TRBJ1-2; TRBD1 matches 8 bases. The V gene end was trimmed by 2 bases and the J gene end by 4 bases; junction bases not matched to a gene: 3. CDR3 length: 14 amino acids. Germline V gene sequence: CDR1 SGHTA, CDR2 FQGNSA. The CDR3 bases are TGTGCCAGCAGCTTACGGACAGGGAGCTATGGCTACACCTTC. Translating gives CASSLRTGSYGYTF.

The chain couples TRBV18 to TRBJ1-2; 7 bases agree with TRBD1. In germline, CDR1 is KGHSH, CDR2 LQKENI. This CDR3 has 13 amino acids. V gave up 6 bases and J gave up 6 bases; unmatched junction bases: 7. The CDR3 sequence is CASSPGQRNGYTF. The CDR3 coding sequence is TGTGCCAGCTCGCCGGGACAGAGGAATGGCTACACCTTC.

This clone was detected once. The chain links TRBV10-3 to TRBJ2-7, with 9 bases fitting TRBD1. Germline loops: CDR1 ENHRY, CDR2 SYGVKD. V shed 9 bases and J 3 bases; nucleotides not matched to a gene: 6. The CDR3 has 13 residues. CDR3 region: CAIMGQGNYEQYF. DNA for the CDR3: TGTGCCATTATGGGACAGGGCAACTACGAGCAGTACTTC.

The V gene is TRBV7-8, the J gene TRBJ1-4, with D tentatively TRBD1 (6 bases). The germline gives CDR1 SGHVS, CDR2 FQNEAQ. V was cut by 5 bases and J by 3 bases, with 13 bases left in between. The CDR3 is 15 residues long. Here the CDR3 reads CASSKYTGPNEKLFF. The CDR3 nucleotides read TGTGCCAGCAGCAAATACACAGGGCCTAATGAAAAACTGTTTTTT. The variable domain in full, with the rest retrieved from reference TRBV7-8 and TRBJ1-4, is GAGVSQSPRYKVAKRGQDVALRCDPISGHVSLFWYQQALGQGPEFLTYFQNEAQLDKSGLPSDRFFAERPEGSVSTLKIQRTQQEDSAVYLCASSKYTGPNEKLFFGSGTQLSVL.